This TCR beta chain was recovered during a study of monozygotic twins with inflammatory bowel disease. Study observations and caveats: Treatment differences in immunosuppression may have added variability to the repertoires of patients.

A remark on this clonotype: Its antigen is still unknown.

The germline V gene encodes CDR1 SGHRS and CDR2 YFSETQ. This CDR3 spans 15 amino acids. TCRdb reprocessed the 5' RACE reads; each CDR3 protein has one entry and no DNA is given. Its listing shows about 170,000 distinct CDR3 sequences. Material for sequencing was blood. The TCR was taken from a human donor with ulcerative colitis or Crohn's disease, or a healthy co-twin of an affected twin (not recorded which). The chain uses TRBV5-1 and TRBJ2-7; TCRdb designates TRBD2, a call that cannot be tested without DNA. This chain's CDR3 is CASSSAGTSLYEQYF.